This is a list of T cell receptor beta chains from one sample in a study of blood T cell repertoires in COVID-19. This table comes from immunoSEQ multiplex PCR, and its TCRdb copy is limited to in-frame clones, with some not included. The top ten hold about 15% of the sample, which has 250,000 to 350,000 clones, about 80% seen once. Sequencing was carried out using peripheral blood. The origin of the receptors is a person aged 65-85 years with COVID-19, enrolled during active disease. The CDR3 runs from the conserved cysteine through the conserved F or W. A D gene is named only where the DNA matches it firmly. The size field is filled for only some rows; it gives once, few, many or a size class.

D: .; length: 15; size: .; V: TRBV19; J: TRBJ1-3; CDR3: CATRESQAAGNTIYF; DNA: TGTGCCACGAGAGAGTCACAGGCTGCTGGAAACACCATATATTTT
D: .; length: 13; size: many; V: TRBV3-1/TRBV3-2; J: TRBJ2-5; CDR3: CASSQDLRETQYF; DNA: TGTGCCAGCAGCCAAGATCTACGCGAGACCCAGTACTTC
D: TRBD1; length: 13; size: .; V: TRBV6-5; J: TRBJ2-7; CDR3: CASSQDRGHEQYF; DNA: TGTGCCAGCAGCCAGGACAGGGGCCACGAGCAGTACTTC
D: TRBD2; length: 16; size: .; V: TRBV14; J: TRBJ2-7; CDR3: CASSPQVGGVSNEQYF; DNA: TGTGCCAGCAGCCCCCAGGTTGGGGGGGTCTCGAACGAGCAGTACTTC
D: TRBD2; length: 16; size: .; V: TRBV27; J: TRBJ2-1; CDR3: CASSLRGTSSYNEQFF; DNA: TGTGCCAGCAGTTTACGAGGGACTAGCAGCTACAATGAGCAGTTCTTC
D: .; length: 16; size: .; V: TRBV9; J: TRBJ2-3; CDR3: CASSAGQGWGGDTQYF; DNA: TGTGCCAGCAGCGCCGGACAGGGTTGGGGGGGAGATACGCAGTATTTT
D: TRBD2; length: 16; size: .; V: TRBV7-3; J: TRBJ2-2; CDR3: CASSPHSGGNTGELFF; DNA: TGTGCCAGCAGCCCCCACAGCGGGGGGAACACCGGGGAGCTGTTTTTT
D: .; length: 14; size: once; V: TRBV11-2; J: TRBJ2-7; CDR3: CASSLDGEGGRRTF; DNA: TGTGCCAGCAGCCTGGACGGGGAGGGGGGAAGACGGACATTC
D: .; length: 14; size: .; V: TRBV7-9; J: TRBJ1-5; CDR3: CASSPDSVNQPQHF; DNA: TGTGCCAGCAGTCCCGACAGTGTCAATCAGCCCCAGCATTTT
D: TRBD2; length: 16; size: .; V: TRBV9; J: TRBJ2-3; CDR3: CASSSGLAGSTDTQYF; DNA: TGTGCCAGCAGCTCGGGGCTAGCGGGGAGCACAGATACGCAGTATTTT
D: .; length: 11; size: .; V: TRBV5-6; J: TRBJ1-1; CDR3: CASYGFTEAFF; DNA: TGTGCCAGCTACGGGTTCACTGAAGCTTTCTTT
D: TRBD2; length: 15; size: .; V: TRBV27; J: TRBJ2-1; CDR3: CASSIGTSGHNEQFF; DNA: TGTGCCAGCAGCATCGGGACTAGCGGACACAATGAGCAGTTCTTC
D: TRBD1; length: 16; size: .; V: TRBV6-2/TRBV6-3; J: TRBJ1-2; CDR3: CASSHSGGRQSYGYTF; DNA: TGTGCCAGCAGTCACTCAGGGGGCAGACAGTCCTATGGCTACACCTTC
D: .; length: 11; size: .; V: TRBV30; J: TRBJ2-2; CDR3: CAWTRTGELFF; DNA: TGTGCCTGGACTCGCACCGGGGAGCTGTTTTTT
D: TRBD1; length: 11; size: .; V: TRBV20-1; J: TRBJ2-7; CDR3: CSAGQTYEQYF; DNA: TGCAGTGCGGGACAGACCTACGAGCAGTACTTC
D: TRBD1; length: 13; size: .; V: TRBV7-3; J: TRBJ2-5; CDR3: CASSGQGGETQYF; DNA: TGTGCCAGCAGCGGACAGGGGGGTGAGACCCAGTACTTC
D: TRBD1; length: 16; size: .; V: TRBV5-1; J: TRBJ1-2; CDR3: CASSHLKDRERDGYTF; DNA: TGCGCCAGCAGCCACCTTAAGGACAGGGAAAGGGATGGCTACACCTTC
D: TRBD1; length: 17; size: .; V: TRBV7-6; J: TRBJ1-3; CDR3: CASSLPAGGQPGNTIYF; DNA: TGTGCCAGCAGCTTACCAGCCGGGGGACAGCCTGGAAACACCATATATTTT
D: .; length: 14; size: .; V: TRBV6-5; J: TRBJ2-7; CDR3: CASSRMSSSYEQYF; DNA: TGTGCCAGCAGCCGAATGAGTAGCTCCTACGAGCAGTACTTC
D: .; length: 16; size: .; V: TRBV2; J: TRBJ1-2; CDR3: CASSEAWSGGDYGYTF; DNA: TGTGCCAGCAGTGAAGCATGGTCGGGAGGAGACTATGGCTACACCTTC
D: .; length: 13; size: .; V: TRBV28; J: TRBJ1-4; CDR3: CATTDRQNEKLFF; DNA: TGTGCCACTACGGACAGACAAAATGAAAAACTGTTTTTT
D: TRBD1; length: 14; size: .; V: TRBV6-6; J: TRBJ1-2; CDR3: CASRQSRDRTGYTF; DNA: TGTGCCAGCAGACAGAGCCGGGACAGGACGGGCTACACCTTC
D: TRBD1; length: 15; size: .; V: TRBV7-2; J: TRBJ2-7; CDR3: CASSFRDRGAHEQYF; DNA: TGTGCCAGCAGCTTCCGGGACAGGGGAGCTCACGAGCAGTACTTC
D: .; length: 15; size: .; V: TRBV6-4; J: TRBJ1-5; CDR3: CASSAQGGGNQPQHF; DNA: TGTGCCAGCAGTGCTCAGGGTGGGGGCAATCAGCCCCAGCATTTT
D: TRBD1; length: 16; size: .; V: TRBV7-2; J: TRBJ1-4; CDR3: CASSPGQLTTNEKLFF; DNA: TGTGCCAGCAGCCCGGGACAGTTGACAACTAATGAAAAACTGTTTTTT
D: TRBD1; length: 15; size: .; V: TRBV19; J: TRBJ1-1; CDR3: CASNPRTGPNTEAFF; DNA: TGTGCCAGTAACCCGCGGACAGGACCGAACACTGAAGCTTTCTTT
D: .; length: 14; size: .; V: TRBV7-2; J: TRBJ1-5; CDR3: CASSSGFPNQPQHF; DNA: TGTGCCAGCAGTTCAGGGTTTCCCAATCAGCCCCAGCATTTT
D: TRBD1; length: 16; size: few; V: TRBV5-1; J: TRBJ1-2; CDR3: CASSLAPTGGKVGYTF; DNA: TGCGCCAGCAGCTTGGCCCCGACAGGGGGCAAGGTTGGCTACACCTTC
D: TRBD1; length: 13; size: .; V: TRBV19; J: TRBJ2-1; CDR3: CASRGTGGNEQFF; DNA: TGTGCCAGTAGGGGGACAGGGGGGAATGAGCAGTTCTTC
D: .; length: 14; size: .; V: TRBV28; J: TRBJ2-1; CDR3: CASIGENKYVEQFF; DNA: TGTGCCAGCATCGGGGAGAATAAGTACGTTGAGCAGTTCTTC
D: .; length: 14; size: .; V: TRBV29-1; J: TRBJ2-7; CDR3: CSAAGGAGAREQYF; DNA: TGCAGCGCCGCCGGGGGCGCGGGAGCCCGCGAGCAGTACTTC
D: TRBD1; length: 14; size: .; V: TRBV15; J: TRBJ1-2; CDR3: CATSSQTGARGYTF; DNA: TGTGCCACCAGCAGCCAGACAGGGGCACGAGGCTACACCTTC
D: .; length: 13; size: .; V: TRBV27; J: TRBJ1-1; CDR3: CASRQGHLTEAFF; DNA: TGTGCCAGCAGGCAGGGCCATTTAACTGAAGCTTTCTTT
D: TRBD1; length: 15; size: .; V: TRBV15; J: TRBJ2-1; CDR3: CATRPTGGLYNEQFF; DNA: TGTGCCACCAGGCCCACAGGGGGCTTGTACAATGAGCAGTTCTTC
D: TRBD2; length: 14; size: .; V: TRBV6-2/TRBV6-3; J: TRBJ2-7; CDR3: CASSYGLAVYEQYF; DNA: TGTGCCAGCAGTTACGGACTAGCGGTCTACGAGCAGTACTTC
D: .; length: 15; size: .; V: TRBV6-5; J: TRBJ2-2; CDR3: CASRTTQRVTGELFF; DNA: TGTGCCAGCCGCACGACCCAGAGGGTGACCGGGGAGCTGTTTTTT
D: TRBD1; length: 14; size: .; V: TRBV4-1; J: TRBJ1-4; CDR3: CASSQTGFGEKLFF; DNA: TGCGCCAGCAGCCAGACAGGGTTTGGTGAAAAACTGTTTTTT
D: .; length: 10; size: .; V: TRBV29-1; J: TRBJ2-5; CDR3: CSTSRVQEDF; DNA: TGCAGCACGAGCCGGGTTCAGGAGGACTTC
D: .; length: 15; size: once; V: TRBV7-4; J: TRBJ2-3; CDR3: CASSLSDRCTDTQYF; DNA: TGTGCCAGCAGCTTATCTGACAGATGCACAGATACGCAGTATTTT
D: .; length: 17; size: .; V: TRBV5-1; J: TRBJ1-2; CDR3: CASTHNPVAGRDYGYTF; DNA: TGCGCCAGCACCCATAATCCGGTGGCCGGGCGGGACTATGGCTACACCTTC
D: TRBD1; length: 14; size: medium-sized; V: TRBV5-6; J: TRBJ2-7; CDR3: CASSFGTGLYEQYF; DNA: TGTGCCAGCAGCTTCGGGACAGGGCTCTACGAGCAGTACTTC
D: .; length: 16; size: .; V: TRBV28; J: TRBJ1-5; CDR3: CASSKLGDTLSQPQHF; DNA: TGTGCCAGCAGTAAATTAGGGGACACTTTGAGTCAGCCCCAGCATTTT
D: .; length: 13; size: .; V: TRBV29-1; J: TRBJ2-1; CDR3: CSVEFTQGNEQFF; DNA: TGCAGCGTTGAATTCACCCAGGGGAATGAGCAGTTCTTC
D: TRBD2; length: 14; size: .; V: TRBV18; J: TRBJ2-5; CDR3: CASSSPSGQETQYF; DNA: TGTGCCAGCTCATCCCCTAGCGGCCAAGAGACCCAGTACTTC
D: .; length: 14; size: .; V: TRBV5-6; J: TRBJ2-4; CDR3: CASSSGPPRNIQYF; DNA: TGTGCCAGCAGCTCAGGGCCCCCCCGAAACATTCAGTACTTC
D: .; length: 13; size: .; V: TRBV5-1; J: TRBJ1-5; CDR3: CASSLGGFQPQHF; DNA: TGCGCCAGCAGCTTGGGCGGGTTTCAGCCCCAGCATTTT
D: .; length: 13; size: .; V: TRBV5-5; J: TRBJ1-1; CDR3: CASSHAGVPEAFF; DNA: TGTGCCAGCAGCCATGCAGGGGTACCTGAAGCTTTCTTT
D: TRBD1; length: 15; size: .; V: TRBV19; J: TRBJ2-4; CDR3: CASSVDRGGQNIQYF; DNA: TGTGCCAGTAGTGTCGACAGGGGTGGCCAAAACATTCAGTACTTC
D: .; length: 15; size: .; V: TRBV5-1; J: TRBJ1-6; CDR3: CASSLEGGRHSPLHF; DNA: TGCGCCAGCAGCTTGGAAGGGGGTCGGCATTCACCCCTCCACTTT
D: TRBD1; length: 14; size: .; V: TRBV28; J: TRBJ2-1; CDR3: CASSLPGQGNEQFF; DNA: TGTGCCAGCAGTCTTCCGGGACAGGGTAATGAGCAGTTCTTC
D: .; length: 16; size: .; V: TRBV27; J: TRBJ1-1; CDR3: CASRYRRGTLNTEAFF; DNA: TGTGCCAGCAGATATAGGAGGGGTACATTGAACACTGAAGCTTTCTTT
D: TRBD1; length: 15; size: .; V: TRBV2; J: TRBJ1-1; CDR3: CASSERTGVNTEAFF; DNA: TGTGCCAGCAGTGAACGGACAGGGGTGAACACTGAAGCTTTCTTT
D: .; length: 13; size: .; V: TRBV6-5; J: TRBJ1-4; CDR3: CASSRDTLGILFF; DNA: TGTGCCAGCAGCCGGGACACCCTAGGGATACTGTTTTTT
D: .; length: 15; size: .; V: TRBV19; J: TRBJ1-4; CDR3: CASSISAGRREKLFF; DNA: TGTGCCAGTAGTATATCGGCAGGGAGGAGAGAAAAACTGTTTTTT
D: TRBD2; length: 14; size: .; V: TRBV7-3; J: TRBJ2-3; CDR3: CASSPGGGADTQYF; DNA: TGTGCCAGCAGCCCAGGCGGGGGGGCAGATACGCAGTATTTT